The entry below describes one T cell receptor beta chain. In the original analysis: Nucleated cell number was recorded as an estimate derived from reference gene primer amplification. Sequenced by immunoSEQ multiplex PCR; TCRdb stores in-frame clones only, minus some. V and J calls and clone size follow that table, whereas D and trimming were derived from the DNA. This sample has 210,000 or so clones, with about 85% found just once. The entry originates in a study of blood T cell repertoires in COVID-19. Across the whole study: The United States, Italy and Spain supplied acute and convalescent COVID-19 samples. T cells, B-cell-depleted T cells, or PBMCs provided the cDNA or gDNA that served as material.

The germline V and J ends were trimmed by 4 bases and 3 bases, with 9 bases remaining between them. The CDR3 extends over 14 amino acids. Germline V lookup: CDR1 MNHEY, CDR2 SVGAGI. The V and J genes are TRBV6-5 and TRBJ1-4; no firm D call. Sequencing was performed on peripheral blood. This clonotype was obtained from a woman between 18 and 29 years old who had recovered from COVID-19. CDR3 nucleotide sequence: TGTGCCAGCAGTTCCGGACTGTCTAATGAAAAACTGTTTTTT. It encodes CASSSGLSNEKLFF.